A selection of T cell receptor beta chains follows, all from one sample in a study of blood T cell repertoires in COVID-19. This table comes from immunoSEQ multiplex PCR, and its TCRdb copy is limited to in-frame clones, with some not included. Of around 300,000 clones in the sample, around four fifths are singletons; the top ten hold 3%. Sequenced input: peripheral blood. The receptors shown here come from a man younger than 40 with active or convalescent COVID-19. Both conserved end residues are trimmed from each CDR3.

v_gene: TRBV30
j_gene: TRBJ1-4
CDR3aa: AWSPLTGVNEKLF

v_gene: TRBV5-1
j_gene: TRBJ1-6
CDR3aa: ASSTQPPGGGSGGTLH

v_gene: TRBV7-9
j_gene: TRBJ2-7
CDR3aa: ASTSGEDEQY

v_gene: TRBV28
j_gene: TRBJ2-4
CDR3aa: ASSPNPGILAKNIQY

v_gene: TRBV7-8
j_gene: TRBJ2-2
CDR3aa: ASSPLTSLTNTGELF

v_gene: TRBV18
j_gene: TRBJ1-1
CDR3aa: ASSPGGQSNTEAF

v_gene: TRBV12-3/TRBV12-4
j_gene: TRBJ1-1
CDR3aa: ASSLGALEAF

v_gene: TRBV4-3
j_gene: TRBJ2-3
CDR3aa: ASSQVWGTSGRADTDTQY

v_gene: TRBV14
j_gene: TRBJ2-1
CDR3aa: ASRPGLGYNEQF

v_gene: TRBV7-8
j_gene: TRBJ2-3
CDR3aa: ASSFISGGGASTDTQY

v_gene: TRBV27
j_gene: TRBJ1-1
CDR3aa: ASSFSVNTEAF

v_gene: TRBV3-1/TRBV3-2
j_gene: TRBJ2-7
CDR3aa: ASSPAGQGFGEQY

v_gene: TRBV19
j_gene: TRBJ2-5
CDR3aa: ASSILISGGGQETQY

v_gene: TRBV10-3
j_gene: TRBJ1-1
CDR3aa: AISDPPGGGAEGAF

v_gene: TRBV7-2
j_gene: TRBJ2-4
CDR3aa: ASSPAPSRAKNIQY

v_gene: TRBV29-1
j_gene: TRBJ1-1
CDR3aa: SVWQKNTEAF

v_gene: TRBV6-5
j_gene: TRBJ2-7
CDR3aa: ASTWTSGTYEQY

v_gene: TRBV6-5
j_gene: TRBJ2-2
CDR3aa: ASRANRDTGELF

v_gene: TRBV29-1
j_gene: TRBJ2-1
CDR3aa: SVEVNPKGLATLTYNEQF

v_gene: TRBV3-1/TRBV3-2
j_gene: TRBJ2-7
CDR3aa: ASSHPGGAAGYEQY

v_gene: TRBV6-5
j_gene: TRBJ2-7
CDR3aa: ASTAGGQGVYEQY

v_gene: TRBV11-3
j_gene: TRBJ1-1
CDR3aa: ASSLESRLMNTEAF

v_gene: TRBV28
j_gene: TRBJ2-7
CDR3aa: ASSFSLTGGAYEQY

v_gene: TRBV28
j_gene: TRBJ1-5
CDR3aa: ASSPVSYSNQPQH

v_gene: TRBV10-3
j_gene: TRBJ1-2
CDR3aa: AISPGQGEGYT

v_gene: TRBV7-3
j_gene: TRBJ2-1
CDR3aa: ASSQEGGSSYNEQF

v_gene: TRBV3-1/TRBV3-2
j_gene: TRBJ1-3
CDR3aa: ASSQVRAGNTIY

v_gene: TRBV6-2/TRBV6-3
j_gene: TRBJ1-5
CDR3aa: ASSYGQGGQPQH

v_gene: TRBV11-3
j_gene: TRBJ2-1
CDR3aa: ASSSLLGGLASYNEQF

v_gene: TRBV28
j_gene: TRBJ1-3
CDR3aa: ASSSFGVPTGNTIY

v_gene: TRBV7-9
j_gene: TRBJ1-5
CDR3aa: ASTRGWHQPQH

v_gene: TRBV19
j_gene: TRBJ1-1
CDR3aa: ASSISIGEPVMGAF

v_gene: TRBV6-2/TRBV6-3
j_gene: TRBJ2-1
CDR3aa: ASSPDLAGPYNEQF

v_gene: TRBV4-1
j_gene: TRBJ1-1
CDR3aa: ASSRGPGTEAF

v_gene: TRBV24-1
j_gene: TRBJ2-3
CDR3aa: ATGTATSTDTQY

v_gene: TRBV9
j_gene: TRBJ1-2
CDR3aa: ASSTNRGGNYGYT

v_gene: TRBV7-3
j_gene: TRBJ1-1
CDR3aa: ASSANRGGNTEAF

v_gene: TRBV3-1/TRBV3-2
j_gene: TRBJ2-1
CDR3aa: ASSQDRANEQF

v_gene: TRBV2
j_gene: TRBJ1-6
CDR3aa: ASNDRAFNSPLH

v_gene: TRBV19
j_gene: TRBJ2-3
CDR3aa: ASSIQEGTDTQY

v_gene: TRBV9
j_gene: TRBJ2-1
CDR3aa: ASSPGGSGSDEQF